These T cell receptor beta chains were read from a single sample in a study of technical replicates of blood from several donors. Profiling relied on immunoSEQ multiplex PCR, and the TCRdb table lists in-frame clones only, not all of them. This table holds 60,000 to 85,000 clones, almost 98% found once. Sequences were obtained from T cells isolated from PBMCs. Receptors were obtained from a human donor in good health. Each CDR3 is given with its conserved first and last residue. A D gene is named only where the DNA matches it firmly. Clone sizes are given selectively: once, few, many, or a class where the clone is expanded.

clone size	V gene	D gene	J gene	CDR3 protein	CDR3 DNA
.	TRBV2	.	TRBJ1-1	CASSVPGYNTEAFF	TGTGCCAGCAGTGTTCCGGGATACAACACTGAAGCTTTCTTT
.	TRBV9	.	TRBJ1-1	CASGKGARAYEAFF	TGTGCCAGCGGGAAAGGGGCCAGAGCATATGAAGCTTTCTTT
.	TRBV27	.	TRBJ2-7	CASSPGGPYEQYF	TGTGCCAGCAGTCCAGGGGGGCCCTACGAGCAGTACTTC
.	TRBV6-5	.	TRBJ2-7	CASSYMWGETYEQYF	TGTGCCAGCAGTTATATGTGGGGCGAGACCTACGAGCAGTACTTC
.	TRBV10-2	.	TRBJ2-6	CGAGSGANVLTF	TGCGGAGCAGGATCTGGGGCCAACGTCCTGACTTTC
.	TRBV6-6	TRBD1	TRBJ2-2	CASSYPRGPSGELFF	TGTGCCAGCAGTTACCCCAGGGGGCCGTCCGGGGAGCTGTTTTTT
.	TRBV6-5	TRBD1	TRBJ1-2	CASSYQGQGYGYTF	TGTGCCAGCAGTTACCAGGGACAGGGCTATGGCTACACCTTC
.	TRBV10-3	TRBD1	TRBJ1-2	CAISETGTGVKSYGYTF	TGTGCCATCAGTGAGACCGGGACAGGGGTCAAAAGCTATGGCTACACCTTC
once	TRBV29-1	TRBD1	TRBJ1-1	CSAGTGAHRTEAFF	TGCAGCGCTGGGACAGGGGCACACAGGACTGAAGCTTTCTTT
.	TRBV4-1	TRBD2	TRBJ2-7	CASSQVGGRTPYEQYF	TGCGCCAGCAGCCAAGTGGGCGGGAGGACCCCCTACGAGCAGTACTTC
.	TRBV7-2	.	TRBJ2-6	CASSLSWTAGANVLTF	TGTGCCAGCAGCTTAAGCTGGACAGCTGGGGCCAACGTCCTGACTTTC
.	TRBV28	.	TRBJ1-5	CACGGARNQPQHF	TGTGCCTGCGGGGGGGCACGCAATCAGCCCCAGCATTTT
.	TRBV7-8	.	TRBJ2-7	CASSPLDRSSYEQYF	TGTGCCAGCAGCCCCCTCGACAGGAGCTCCTACGAGCAGTACTTC
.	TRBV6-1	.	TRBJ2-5	CASSGGIGNQETQYF	TGTGCCAGCAGCGGCGGGATAGGAAATCAAGAGACCCAGTACTTC